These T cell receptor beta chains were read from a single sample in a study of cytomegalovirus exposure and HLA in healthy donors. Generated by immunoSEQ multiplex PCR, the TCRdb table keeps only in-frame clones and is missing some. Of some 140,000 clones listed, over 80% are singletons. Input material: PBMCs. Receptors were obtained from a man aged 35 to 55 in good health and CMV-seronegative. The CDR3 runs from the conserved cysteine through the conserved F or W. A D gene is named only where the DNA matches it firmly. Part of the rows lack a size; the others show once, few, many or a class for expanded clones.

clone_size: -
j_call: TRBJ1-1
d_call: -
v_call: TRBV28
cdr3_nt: TGTGCCAGCAGTATTGGGGGGACGAACACTGAAGCTTTCTTT
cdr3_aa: CASSIGGTNTEAFF

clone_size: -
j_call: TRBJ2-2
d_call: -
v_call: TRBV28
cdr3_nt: TGTGCCAGCAGTTCCTCTGAGGTGTACACCGGGGAGCTGTTTTTT
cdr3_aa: CASSSSEVYTGELFF

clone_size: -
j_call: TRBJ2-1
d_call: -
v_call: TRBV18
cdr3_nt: TGTGCCAGCTCACCTTTGGGACAATTAGATGAGCAGTTCTTC
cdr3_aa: CASSPLGQLDEQFF

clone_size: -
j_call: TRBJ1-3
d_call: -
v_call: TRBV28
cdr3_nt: TGTGCCAGCAGTTTCGGCCGGAGAGGAAACACCATATATTTT
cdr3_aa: CASSFGRRGNTIYF

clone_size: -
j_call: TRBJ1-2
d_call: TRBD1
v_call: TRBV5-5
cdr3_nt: TGTGCCAGCAGCCCCGACTCGGGACAGGGGGCGGATGGCTACACCTTC
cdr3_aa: CASSPDSGQGADGYTF

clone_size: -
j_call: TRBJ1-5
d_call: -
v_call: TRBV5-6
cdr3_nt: TGTGCCAGCAGCTTGGGGCCACCCCTCCAAAATCAGCCCCAGCATTTT
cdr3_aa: CASSLGPPLQNQPQHF

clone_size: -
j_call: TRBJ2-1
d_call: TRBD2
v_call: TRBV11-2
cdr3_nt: TGTGCCAGCACAATCTTCTTTACTAGCGGGAGTAGGGATGAGCAGTTCTTC
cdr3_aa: CASTIFFTSGSRDEQFF

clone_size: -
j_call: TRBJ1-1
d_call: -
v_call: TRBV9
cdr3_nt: TGTGCCAGCAGCCCCAGAGCAGGGAACACTGAAGCTTTCTTT
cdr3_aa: CASSPRAGNTEAFF

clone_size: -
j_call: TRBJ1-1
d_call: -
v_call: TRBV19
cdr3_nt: TGTGCCAGTACCCCAGGGGATTGGAACACTGAAGCTTTCTTT
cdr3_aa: CASTPGDWNTEAFF

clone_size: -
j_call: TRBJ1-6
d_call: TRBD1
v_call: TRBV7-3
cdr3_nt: TGTGCCAGCAGCTTAACTGGACAGGCGAATTCACCCCTCCACTTT
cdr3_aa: CASSLTGQANSPLHF

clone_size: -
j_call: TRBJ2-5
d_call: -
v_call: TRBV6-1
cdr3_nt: TGTGCCAGCACCAAGTCCCACTCCGATCTGACCCAGTACTTC
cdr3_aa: CASTKSHSDLTQYF

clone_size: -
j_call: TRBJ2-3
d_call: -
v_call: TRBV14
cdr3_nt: TGTGCCAGCAGCCAGTCATCAGATACGCAGTATTTT
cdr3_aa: CASSQSSDTQYF

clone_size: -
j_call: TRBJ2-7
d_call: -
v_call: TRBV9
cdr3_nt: TGTGCCAGCAGCCGGGACACCTCCTACGAGCAGTACTTC
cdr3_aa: CASSRDTSYEQYF

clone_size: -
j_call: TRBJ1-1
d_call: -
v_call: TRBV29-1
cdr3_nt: TGCAGCGTTGAAGATTATACAGTCGGAGCTTTCTTT
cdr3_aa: CSVEDYTVGAFF

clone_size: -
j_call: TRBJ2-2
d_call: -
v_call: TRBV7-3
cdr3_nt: TGTGCCAGCAGCCCCCTCGGGGGTGGGCCGAACACCGGGGAGCTGTTTTTT
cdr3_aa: CASSPLGGGPNTGELFF

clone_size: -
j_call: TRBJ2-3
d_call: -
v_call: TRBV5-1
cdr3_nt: TGCGCCAGCAGCTTGGATATCCCAGGGTCAGGAGATACGCAGTATTTT
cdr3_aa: CASSLDIPGSGDTQYF

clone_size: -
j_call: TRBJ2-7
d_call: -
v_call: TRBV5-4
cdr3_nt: TGTGCCAGCAGCGGAGGGACAGTATACGAGCAGTACTTC
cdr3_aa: CASSGGTVYEQYF

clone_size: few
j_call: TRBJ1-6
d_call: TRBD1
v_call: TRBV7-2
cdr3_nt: TGTGCCAGCAGCTTAAGGACAGGGGGCAATTCACCCCTCCACTTT
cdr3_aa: CASSLRTGGNSPLHF

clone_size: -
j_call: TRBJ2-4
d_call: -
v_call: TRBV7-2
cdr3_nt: TGTGCCAGCAGCTTATGGGGGGAAAGCATTCAGTACTTC
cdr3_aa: CASSLWGESIQYF

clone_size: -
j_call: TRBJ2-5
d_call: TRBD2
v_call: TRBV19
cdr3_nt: TGTGCCAGTAGTTTTACGGGACTAGCGAGAGAGCAGTACTTC
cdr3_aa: CASSFTGLAREQYF

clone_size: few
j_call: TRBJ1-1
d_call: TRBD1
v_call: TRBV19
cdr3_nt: TGTGCCAGTAGTAATAGACAGGGGAAGGGTGGCACTGAAGCTTTCTTT
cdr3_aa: CASSNRQGKGGTEAFF

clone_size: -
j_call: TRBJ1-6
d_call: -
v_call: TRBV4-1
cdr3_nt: TGCGCCAGCAGCCTTGCATCAGGAAATTCACCCCTCCACTTT
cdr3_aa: CASSLASGNSPLHF

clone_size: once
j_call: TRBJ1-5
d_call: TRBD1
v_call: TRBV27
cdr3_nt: TGTGCCAGCAGTCCGGACAGGGGGGGCATGTATAGCAATCAGCCCCAGCATTTT
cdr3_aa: CASSPDRGGMYSNQPQHF

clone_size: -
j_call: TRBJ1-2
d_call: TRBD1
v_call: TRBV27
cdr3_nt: TGTGCCAGCAGTTTATTAGGACAGGTTGGGGGCTACACCTTC
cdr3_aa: CASSLLGQVGGYTF

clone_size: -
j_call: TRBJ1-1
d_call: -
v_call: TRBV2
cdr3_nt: TGTGCCAGCAGTGACCCGAGGGTGATGAACACTGAAGCTTTCTTT
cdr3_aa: CASSDPRVMNTEAFF

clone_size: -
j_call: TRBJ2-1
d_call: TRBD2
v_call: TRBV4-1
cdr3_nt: TGCGCCAGCAGCCAAAAGCGGGGGGGCTACAATGAGCAGTTCTTC
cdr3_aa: CASSQKRGGYNEQFF

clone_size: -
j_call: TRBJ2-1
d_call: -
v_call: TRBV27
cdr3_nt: TGTGCCAGCAGTTTAGGGCAGAAAGGGGCGAATGAGCAGTTCTTC
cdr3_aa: CASSLGQKGANEQFF

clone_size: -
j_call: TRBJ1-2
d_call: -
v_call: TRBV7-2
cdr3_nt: TGTGCCAGCAGCTCAGGTCAGGGGCGGGCTTATGGCTACACCTTC
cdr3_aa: CASSSGQGRAYGYTF

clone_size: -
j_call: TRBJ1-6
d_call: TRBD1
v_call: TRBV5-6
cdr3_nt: TGCGCCAGCACCCGGTGGGGGACAGGGGGTCCACCCCTCCACTTT
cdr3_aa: CASTRWGTGGPPLHF

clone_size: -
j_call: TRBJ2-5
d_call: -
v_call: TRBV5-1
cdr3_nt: TGCGCCAGCAGTAAGGGGGAAGGGGAGACCCAGTACTTC
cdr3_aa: CASSKGEGETQYF

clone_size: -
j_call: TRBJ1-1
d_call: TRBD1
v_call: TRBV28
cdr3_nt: TGTGCCAGCAGACCTCAGGGGGGACTCACTGAAGCTTTCTTT
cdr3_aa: CASRPQGGLTEAFF

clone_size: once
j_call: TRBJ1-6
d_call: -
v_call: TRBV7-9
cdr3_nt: TGTGCCAGCAGCTTAGCGAAGGGCAGGGACTATAATTCACCCCTCCACTTT
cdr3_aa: CASSLAKGRDYNSPLHF

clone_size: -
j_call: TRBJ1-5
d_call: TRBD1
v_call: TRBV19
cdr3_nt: TGTGCCAGTAGTATGGGACAGGGGAGGTACCAGCCCCAGCATTTT
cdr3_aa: CASSMGQGRYQPQHF

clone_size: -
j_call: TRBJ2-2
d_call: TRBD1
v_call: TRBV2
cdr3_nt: TGTGCCAGCAGTTCGACAGGGGTGAACACCGGGGAGCTGTTTTTT
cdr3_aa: CASSSTGVNTGELFF

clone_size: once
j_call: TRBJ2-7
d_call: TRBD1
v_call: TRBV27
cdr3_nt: TGTGCCAGCAGTTTCACAGGGGCAACCTACGAGCAGTACTTC
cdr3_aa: CASSFTGATYEQYF

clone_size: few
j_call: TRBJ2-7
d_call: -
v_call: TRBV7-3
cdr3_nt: TGTGCCAGCAGCTTAATCTCCCGGGGCGAGCAGTACTTC
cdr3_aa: CASSLISRGEQYF

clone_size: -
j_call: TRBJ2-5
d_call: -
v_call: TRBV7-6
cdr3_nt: TGTGCCAGCAGCCGGGGGTCTGAAGAGACCCAGTACTTC
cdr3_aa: CASSRGSEETQYF

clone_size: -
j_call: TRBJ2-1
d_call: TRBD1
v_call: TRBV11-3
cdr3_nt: TGTGCCAGCAGCGCAGCGTCCGGGACAGGGGAGAACAATGAGCAGTTCTTC
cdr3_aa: CASSAASGTGENNEQFF

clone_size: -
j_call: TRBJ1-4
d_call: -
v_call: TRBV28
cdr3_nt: TGTGCCAGCAGTTTAGAGGCGGGGAGAGGACTGTTTTTT
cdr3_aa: CASSLEAGRGLFF

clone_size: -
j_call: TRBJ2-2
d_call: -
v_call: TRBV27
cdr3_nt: TGTGCCAGCAGTCCCCTGCTAGTCGGCGGGGAGCTGTTTTTT
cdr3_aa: CASSPLLVGGELFF

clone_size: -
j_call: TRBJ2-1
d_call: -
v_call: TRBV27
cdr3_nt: TGTGCCAGCAGTTTATCTAAAAGGGGCGATGAGCAGTTCTTC
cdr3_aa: CASSLSKRGDEQFF

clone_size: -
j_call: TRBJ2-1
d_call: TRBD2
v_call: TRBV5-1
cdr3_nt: TGCGCCAGCAGCTTGGTTAGCGGGAGTATAAATGAGCAGTTCTTC
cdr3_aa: CASSLVSGSINEQFF

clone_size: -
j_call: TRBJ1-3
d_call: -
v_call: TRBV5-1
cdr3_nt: TGCGCCAGCAGCTTGGTGCGGAACTCTGGAAACACCATATATTTT
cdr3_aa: CASSLVRNSGNTIYF

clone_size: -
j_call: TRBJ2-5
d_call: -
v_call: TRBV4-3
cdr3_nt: TGCGCCAGCAGCCAAGATTGGCCCCCACGGGGGATAGAGACCCAGTACTTC
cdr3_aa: CASSQDWPPRGIETQYF

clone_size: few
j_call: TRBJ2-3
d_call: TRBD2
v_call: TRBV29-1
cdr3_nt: TGCAGCGTTTTCCAAGCGGGACCTCCCACAGATACGCAGTATTTT
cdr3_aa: CSVFQAGPPTDTQYF

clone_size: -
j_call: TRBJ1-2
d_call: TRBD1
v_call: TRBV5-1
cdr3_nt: TGCGCCAGCAGCTTGGATGACAGGGGGCACGGCTACACCTTC
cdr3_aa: CASSLDDRGHGYTF

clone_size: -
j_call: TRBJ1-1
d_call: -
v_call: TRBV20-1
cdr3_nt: TGCAGTGCTAGAGATTGGGACAAAGCTTTCTTT
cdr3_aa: CSARDWDKAFF

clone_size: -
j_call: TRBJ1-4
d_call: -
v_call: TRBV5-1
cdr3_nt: TGCGCCAGCAGCCCGTTAGGGGGGGCGGCCGAAAAACTGTTTTTT
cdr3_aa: CASSPLGGAAEKLFF

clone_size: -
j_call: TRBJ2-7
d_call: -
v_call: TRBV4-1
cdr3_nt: TGCGCCAGCAGCCAATGGGGAGGCCCCTACGAGCAGTACTTC
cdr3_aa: CASSQWGGPYEQYF

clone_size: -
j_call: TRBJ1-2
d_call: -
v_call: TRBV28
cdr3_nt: TGTGCCAGCAGTTTTAGAGATCTTGGCTACACCTTC
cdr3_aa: CASSFRDLGYTF